Shown below are 18 T cell receptor beta chains from a single sample sequenced in a study of post-analysis software for immune sequencing data. TCR beta cDNA libraries included unique molecular identifiers. TCRdb called the PCR reads again in MiXCR, with one record for every CDR3 protein. The sample has about 760,000 distinct CDR3 sequences, roughly 27% seen once. General study results and limits: Five or six TRBV segments appeared more often in patients than in controls, and TRBV5-6, TRBV5-1 and TRBV20-1 were among these.

Their antigens remain unidentified. The sample consisted of blood. All receptors derive from a girl under 18 with multiple sclerosis.

This clonotype showed up many times. The chain carries TRBV5-1 and TRBJ2-1, with a weak D call TRBD2 (6 bases). The V gene's germline CDR1 is SGHRS and CDR2 YFSETQ. Trimming removed 7 bases at V and 8 bases at J, with 22 bases between. This CDR3 region has 15 residues. CDR3 protein: CASSDNRDFIDEQFF. CDR3 nucleotide sequence: TGCGCCAGCTCCGATAATAGGGACTTCATCGATGAGCAGTTCTTC.

Of note for this clonotype: This could be a read error, since a much larger clone is one nucleotide away. J is TRBJ2-4 and V is TRBV9; D unclear. The end of the DNA is better explained by TRBJ2-7, so the J call may be wrong. The CDR3 runs to 11 residues. Germline V lookup: CDR1 SGDLS, CDR2 YYNGEE. CDR3 coding DNA: TGTGCCAGCAGCGTAGAAAACGAGCAGTACTTC. Its protein product is CASSVENEQYF.

DNA for the CDR3: TGTGCCAGCTCACCACAGGGAACTGAGCAGTTCTTC. This codes for CASSPQGTEQFF. The chain joins TRBV18 to TRBJ2-1; D is unresolved. V lost 1 base to trimming and J lost 9 bases, with 7 bases between them. The CDR3 totals 12 residues. CDR1 is KGHSH and CDR2 is LQKENI in the germline V gene.

This clonotype was counted a few times. Relative to the germline gene, one junction end is altered; a read error may explain this. The gene calls are TRBV6-1 and TRBJ1-2; D not resolved. CDR1 and CDR2 (germline): MNHNS, SASEGT. The CDR3 is 9 residues long. The CDR3 here is CASSYDYTF. The CDR3 bases are TGTGCCAGCAGCTATGACTACACCTTC.

This clonotype was counted a few times. This sequence joins TRBV7-3 and TRBJ2-1; the match to TRBD2 covers 10 bases. In germline, CDR1 is SGHTA, CDR2 FQGTGA. The length of the CDR3 is 24 residues. Trimming took 1 base from V and 4 from J; bases not matched to a gene: 28. The CDR3 spells CASSLMRLIGLAGDLTSGYNEQFF. The CDR3 DNA reads TGTGCCAGCAGCTTAATGAGGCTCATCGGTCTAGCGGGAGATCTTACATCCGGGTACAATGAGCAGTTCTTC.

The chain links TRBV6-5 to TRBJ1-2; D is undetermined. The CDR3 runs 12 residues. Germline V gene sequence: CDR1 MNHEY, CDR2 SVGAGI. Trimming shortened V by 4 bases and J by 9 bases, and 12 bases separated the two germline ends. In DNA, the CDR3 is TGTGCCAGCAGTTCCTTCGGGTTGAGCTACACCTTC. Protein sequence: CASSSFGLSYTF.

A few counts support this clonotype. V gene TRBV12-3 or TRBV12-4 combines with J gene TRBJ2-5; D possibly corresponds to TRBD1 (6 bases). Trimming took 5 bases from V and 4 from J, leaving 20 bases between them. CDR3 length equals 16 residues. In DNA, the CDR3 is TGTGCCAGCAGTGGGGCCTATGACAGGTGGCGAGAGACCCAGTACTTC. It specifies CASSGAYDRWRETQYF.

This clonotype showed up just a few times. The chain is built from TRBV20-1 and TRBJ2-1; 7 bases line up with TRBD1. Germline V gene data show CDR1 as DFQATT and CDR2 as SNEGSKA (reference sequence). V gave up 5 bases and J gave up 2 bases; unmatched junction bases: 6. This CDR3 has 14 residues. As DNA, the CDR3 is TGCAGTGCTCAAATGACAGGGACCTACAATGAGCAGTTCTTC. This gives the protein CSAQMTGTYNEQFF.

This clonotype was detected only a few times. The chain recombines TRBV20-1 with TRBJ2-3, with a weak D call TRBD2 (6 bases). This CDR3 spans 12 amino acids. Germline CDR1 reads DFQATT; CDR2 reads SNEGSKA (reference sequence). V lost 6 bases and J lost 4, with 11 bases in between. CDR3 amino acids: CSAHGGPDTQYF. CDR3 in DNA: TGCAGTGCCCACGGAGGGCCAGATACGCAGTATTTT.

This clonotype has only a few counts. CDR3 DNA: TGTGCCAGCAGCGACAACGGGGGAATCACAGATACGCAGTATTTT. Translation gives CASSDNGGITDTQYF. This sequence joins TRBV27 and TRBJ2-3, with D perhaps TRBD2 (6 bases). Trimming shortened V by 6 bases and J by 2 bases, and 15 bases separated the two germline ends. This CDR3 has 15 residues. CDR1 and CDR2 (germline): MNHEY, SMNVEV (reference sequence).

The gene calls are TRBV2 and TRBJ1-2, with no clear D. CDR3 length: 15 amino acids. Germline V lookup: CDR1 SNHLY, CDR2 FYNNEI. The germline V and J ends were trimmed by 1 base and 5 bases, with 14 bases remaining between them. CDR3 DNA: TGTGCCAGCAGTGAAGTACGGACCCCTGGGTATGGCTACACCTTC. Translation gives CASSEVRTPGYGYTF.

The chain joins TRBV20-1 to TRBJ1-4; TRBD1 matches 8 bases. Germline CDR1 reads DFQATT; CDR2 reads SNEGSKA (reference sequence). Trimming at V came to 0 bases and at J to 7 bases, leaving 13 bases not matched to a gene. CDR3 length: 17 amino acids. The DNA for the CDR3 is TGCAGTGCTAGAGATCACCAGGGGGCGCGGGACGGTGAAAAACTGTTTTTT. As protein: CSARDHQGARDGEKLFF.

The chain carries TRBV20-1 and TRBJ2-3; 9 nucleotides agree with TRBD2. This CDR3 is built from 15 residues. Germline V gene data show CDR1 as DFQATT and CDR2 as SNEGSKA (reference sequence). Germline trimming cut 7 bases from V and 0 bases from J; bases unmatched to any gene: 8. The CDR3 DNA reads TGCAGTGTTACATCCCTAGCGGGGAGCACAGATACGCAGTATTTT. Residues: CSVTSLAGSTDTQYF.

This clonotype was seen only a few times. V and J are TRBV7-8 and TRBJ2-5; possibly TRBD1 or TRBD2 for D (6 bases each). Trimming took off 2 bases at V and 7 bases at J, with 17 bases between the two ends. The germline CDR1 and CDR2 sequences are SGHVS and FQNEAQ. The CDR3 runs 15 residues. The CDR3 spells CASSLLLEGDGTQYF. In nucleotides, the CDR3 is TGTGCCAGCAGCTTATTATTGGAGGGGGATGGGACCCAGTACTTC.

This chain uses TRBV6-5 with TRBJ1-5; maybe TRBD1 (6 bases). The CDR3 has 15 amino acids. Germline V lookup: CDR1 MNHEY, CDR2 SVGAGI. Trimming shortened V by 4 bases and J by 3 bases, and 13 bases separated the two germline ends. The CDR3 spells CASSSTGLLNQPQHF. CDR3 nucleotides: TGTGCCAGCAGTTCCACAGGGCTCCTCAATCAGCCCCAGCATTTT.

About this clonotype: Its ends do not fully match the called genes, so a read error is possible. The chain carries TRBV3-1 and TRBJ1-3; D uncertain. CDR3 length equals 17 residues. Germline V CDR1 and CDR2: LGHDT, YNNKEL (reference sequence). CDR3 protein: CAGSHVAARRPGNTIYF. DNA of the CDR3: TGTGCCGGCAGCCATGTCGCAGCCCGCCGGCCTGGAAACACCATATATTTT. The full variable domain, completed using reference TRBV3-1 and TRBJ1-3, is DTAVSQTPKYLVTQMGNDKSIKCEQNLGHDTMYWYKQDSKKFLKIMFSYNNKELIINETVPNRFSPKSPDKAHLNLHINSLELGDSAVYFCAGSHVAARRPGNTIYFGEGSWLTVV.

The rearrangement links TRBV28 to TRBJ2-3; possibly TRBD2 for D (6 bases). Germline values: CDR1 MDHEN, CDR2 SYDVKM. V was cut by 11 bases and J by 2 bases, with 17 bases left in between. CDR3 length: 14 amino acids. In nucleotides, the CDR3 is TGTGCCTCCGCAGGCGGGGCACTCACAGATACGCAGTATTTT. Amino acids: CASAGGALTDTQYF.

J is TRBJ1-1 and V is TRBV20-1; perhaps TRBD1 as D (5 bases). The ends were cut back, 6 bases at V and 5 bases at J, with 19 bases in the middle. The CDR3 has 14 amino acids. The germline V gene has CDR1 DFQATT and CDR2 SNEGSKA (reference sequence). The CDR3 region has the DNA TGCAGTGCCCCCGGCCGAGGGGTTGATACTGAAGCTTTCTTT. This sequence encodes CSAPGRGVDTEAFF.